This paragraph covers one T cell receptor beta chain sequence. Assay: immunoSEQ multiplex PCR; the TCRdb copy retains only in-frame clones and omits some. This sample has some 74,000 clones, with less than 95% found just once. The data derive from a study of OX40 agonist ivuxolimab in advanced cancers. About the study: Prior anti-PD-1, anti-PD-L1 or anti-CTLA-4 therapy did not bar entry, and less than 50% had some.

There are 15 residues in the CDR3. Germline CDR1 and CDR2: MNHEY and SMNVEV (reference sequence). The trim removed 6 bases at V and 4 bases at J, leaving 10 bases unmatched. This chain joins TRBV27 and TRBJ1-2, with TRBD1 matching over 8 bases. The receptor was derived from an adult with an advanced solid tumor such as melanoma, head and neck, liver or kidney cancer. Specimen: CD4+ or CD8+ T cells sorted from blood, collected in a trial of the OX40 agonist ivuxolimab. Here the CDR3 reads CASRSGQGWGYGYTF. The CDR3 nucleotides read TGTGCCAGCAGATCTGGACAGGGTTGGGGCTATGGCTACACCTTC.